Given below is one T cell receptor (beta chain) in context. In the study's own analysis: From reference gene primer amplification, estimates of nucleated cell counts were derived. Assay used: immunoSEQ multiplex PCR; TCRdb lists only in-frame clones, some missing. V and J calls and clone size are those listed in that table; D and trimming were worked out from the DNA. The sample lists some 300,000 clones; around 88% were seen once. This record belongs to a study of blood T cell repertoires in COVID-19. Study-wide context: The study drew acute and convalescent COVID-19 samples from the United States, Italy and Spain. T cells, B-cell-depleted T cells, or PBMCs provided the cDNA or gDNA that served as material.

Germline assignment: CDR1 MGHDK and CDR2 SYGVNS. The V gene lost 1 base and the J gene lost 10 bases, with 19 bases spanning the gap. The CDR3 totals 15 residues. Sequencing was performed on peripheral blood. The gene calls are TRBV25-1 and TRBJ1-2; possibly TRBD1 for D (5 bases). This clonotype was obtained from a woman between 25 and 40 years old who had recovered from COVID-19. The CDR3 spells CASSESLGAAADYTF. CDR3 coding DNA: TGTGCCAGCAGTGAATCGCTAGGGGCAGCAGCTGACTACACCTTC.